Listed below are T cell receptor beta chains from one sample, sequenced in a study of blood T cell repertoires in COVID-19. Some clones are missing from TCRdb's copy, which holds only in-frame ones; the method was immunoSEQ multiplex PCR. The sample has just over 30,000 clones; 89% are singletons. Sequencing was done on a sample of peripheral blood. Receptors originate from a middle-aged woman with active or convalescent COVID-19. Both conserved end residues are part of each CDR3. A D gene is named only where the DNA matches it firmly.

CDR3aa,d_gene,j_gene,v_gene
CASSLGLVISSYEQYF,-,TRBJ2-7,TRBV5-1
CASSISGTDYEQYF,TRBD2,TRBJ2-7,TRBV19
CASSLSSGDSRNTIYF,-,TRBJ1-3,TRBV4-3
CASSLLGSEQYF,-,TRBJ2-7,TRBV27
CSVGVTYEQYF,-,TRBJ2-7,TRBV20-1
CASSQGPGTYEQYF,-,TRBJ2-7,TRBV3-1/TRBV3-2
CASTGTGGYSNQPQHF,TRBD1,TRBJ1-5,TRBV19
CASSQGNRYNSPLHF,-,TRBJ1-6,TRBV4-3
CASRGLGTEAFF,-,TRBJ1-1,TRBV19
CAWNRGLAGTKEQYF,TRBD2,TRBJ2-7,TRBV30
CSASSTGGTEAFF,TRBD1,TRBJ1-1,TRBV20-1
CASSPDFSNQPQHF,-,TRBJ1-5,TRBV7-9
CASSFPRRTGRTEAFF,TRBD1,TRBJ1-1,TRBV5-4
CASSPGQGPYGYTF,TRBD1,TRBJ1-2,TRBV4-1
CASSRYEQYF,-,TRBJ2-7,TRBV5-4
CASSQAEGHGANVLTF,-,TRBJ2-6,TRBV3-1/TRBV3-2
CASSLSLPGGAYNEQFF,TRBD2,TRBJ2-1,TRBV13
CASSEARRGGEQYF,-,TRBJ2-7,TRBV10-1
CASRKIRDNSNQPQHF,-,TRBJ1-5,TRBV28
CASSQDLTEGTAFQWPQHF,TRBD1,TRBJ1-5,TRBV4-2
CASSPIVAGSYNEQFF,-,TRBJ2-1,TRBV18
CASSPSGRGDIQYF,TRBD2,TRBJ2-4,TRBV7-9
CASSQGGVGNQPQHF,-,TRBJ1-5,TRBV4-1